This T cell receptor (beta chain) was captured in a study of cytomegalovirus exposure and HLA in healthy donors. The CDR3 has 10 residues. Germline CDR1 SQVTM, CDR2 ANQGSEA. V was clipped by 4 bases and J by 6 bases; unmatched bases: 0. Donors showed nominal health when sampled, although they likely had unrecorded immune exposures. Amplification used 60 Vbeta primers and 13 Jbeta primers. Assay: immunoSEQ multiplex PCR; the TCRdb copy retains only in-frame clones and omits some. The table lists about 160,000 clones, around four fifths of them singletons, with approximately 1.2% in the top ten. In this sample, this clone turned up once.

The sequence was obtained from a man aged 25-40 years in good health and CMV-seronegative. The sample taken for sequencing was PBMCs. This chain joins TRBV29-1 and TRBJ2-7; 7 bases agree with TRBD2. The CDR3 sequence is CSVGEGEQYF. The DNA for the CDR3 is TGCAGCGTTGGGGAGGGCGAGCAGTACTTC.